The 22 T cell receptor beta chains presented below share a single source sample, sequenced in a study of graft-versus-host responses after intestinal transplantation (dated by TCRdb to about 2021). Library construction relied on the immunoSEQ multiplex PCR assay. TCRdb provides this immuneACCESS table in a form limited to in-frame rearrangements. Some clones are lacking; in checked studies, under half of them reflect an unresolved V gene, and why the rest are absent is not known. For this sample there are about 120,000 clones; around nine tenths appear just once. The top ten constitute approximately 0.18% of the sample. Which antigens these TCRs recognize remains unknown. Per the publication, the time point label means: cells obtained before transplantation from donor or recipient. Sequencing used unstimulated CD4+ T cells sorted from spleen or lymph node cells, obtained before intestinal transplant. The receptors derive from a human donor who received an intestinal transplant.

In this sample, this clone turned up a few times. J is TRBJ2-3 and V is TRBV4-3; 7 positions agree with TRBD2. CDR3 length: 16 amino acids. Per the germline V gene, CDR1 is LGHNA and CDR2 is YSLEER. With 0 bases clipped from V and 2 bases from J, the junction kept 5 bases outside the gene matches. Here the CDR3 DNA reads TGCGCCAGCAGCCAAGAAGCTAGCGGATACACAGATACGCAGTATTTT. This sequence encodes CASSQEASGYTDTQYF.

This clone was detected a few times. The chain is built from TRBV9 and TRBJ2-1; 12 bases map to TRBD2. Germline V gives CDR1 SGDLS, CDR2 YYNGEE. The V gene end was trimmed by 3 bases and the J gene end by 4 bases; junction bases not matched to a gene: 5. The CDR3 loop spans 16 amino acids. The CDR3 here is CASSAPGLAGYNEQFF. CDR3 DNA: TGTGCCAGCAGCGCCCCTGGACTAGCGGGGTACAATGAGCAGTTCTTC.

Comments on this clone: This sample includes further DNA sequences coding for the same CDR3. This chain uses TRBV5-1 with TRBJ1-5; TRBD1 matches 9 bases. Losses at the gene ends were 0 bases for V and 4 bases for J; bases not matched to a gene: 2. The CDR3 has 15 residues. CDR1 is SGHRS and CDR2 is YFSETQ in the germline V gene. The CDR3 spells CASSLGDRANQPQHF. CDR3 nucleotides: TGCGCCAGCAGCTTGGGGGACAGGGCTAATCAGCCCCAGCATTTT.

The chain joins TRBV19 to TRBJ2-5, with no clear D. Trimming pared 3 bases from V and 5 bases from J, leaving 7 bases between. CDR1 is LNHDA, CDR2 SQIVND, per germline (reference sequence). The CDR3 loop spans 12 amino acids. The CDR3 region has the DNA TGTGCCAGTAGTATTTGCAGGGAGACCCAGTACTTC. The encoded protein is CASSICRETQYF. The full variable domain, rest sourced from reference TRBV19 and TRBJ2-5, is DGGITQSPKYLFRKEGQNVTLSCEQNLNHDAMYWYRQDPGQGLRLIYYSQIVNDFQKGDIAEGYSVSREKKESFPLTVTSAQKNPTAFYLCASSICRETQYFGPGTRLLVL.

The rearrangement uses TRBV4-1 and TRBJ1-5; possible D gene TRBD1, 5 bases. V was shortened by 3 bases and J by 4 bases, with 16 bases between the two germline ends. CDR1 is MGHRA, CDR2 YSYEKL, per germline. The CDR3 covers 16 residues. The CDR3 region has the DNA TGCGCCAGCAGCCAGGCGGGGGGGACCCTAAATCAGCCCCAGCATTTT. Encoded protein: CASSQAGGTLNQPQHF.

The chain links TRBV7-3 to TRBJ2-1; D may be TRBD2 (5 bases). The CDR3 is made up of 19 amino acids. The germline CDR1 and CDR2 sequences are SGHTA and FQGTGA. V was pared by 1 base and J by 3 bases, with 22 bases between. DNA of the CDR3: TGTGCCAGCAGCTTAAACCGCCTCCTGGAGGACGATGTCTACAATGAGCAGTTCTTC. It yields the protein CASSLNRLLEDDVYNEQFF.

The chain joins TRBV11-2 to TRBJ2-1; 10 nucleotides agree with TRBD2. The germline V gene has CDR1 SGHAT and CDR2 FQNNGV. Trimming cost V 4 bases and J 8 bases; bases outside gene matches: 11. The CDR3 contains 16 residues. The CDR3 protein is CASSSHSGGAADEQFF. CDR3 DNA sequence: TGTGCCAGCAGCTCCCACAGCGGGGGGGCCGCGGATGAGCAGTTCTTC.

V and J are TRBV28 and TRBJ2-5, with 11 bases aligning to TRBD1. In germline, CDR1 is MDHEN, CDR2 SYDVKM. CDR3 length equals 14 residues. With 6 bases clipped from V and 7 bases from J, the junction kept 7 bases outside the gene matches. The CDR3 DNA is TGTGCCAGCAGGGCCGGGACAGGGGGAGTGACCCAGTACTTC. This gives the protein CASRAGTGGVTQYF.

The V call is TRBV4-3, the J call TRBJ1-2; D remains unclear. The CDR3 sequence is 14 residues long. Trimming stripped 3 bases from V and 2 bases from J, with 10 bases between. Germline values: CDR1 LGHNA, CDR2 YSLEER. The CDR3 sequence is CASSQEQWNYGYTF. The CDR3 nucleotides read TGCGCCAGCAGCCAGGAACAGTGGAACTATGGCTACACCTTC.

This chain uses TRBV10-3 with TRBJ1-2, with TRBD1 matching over 8 bases. The junction had 3 bases not matched to a gene; V was cut back by 6 bases and J by 6 bases. This CDR3 has 12 residues. The germline gives CDR1 ENHRY, CDR2 SYGVKD. The CDR3 sequence is CAIRDRANGYTF. The CDR3 bases are TGTGCCATCAGGGACAGGGCCAATGGCTACACCTTC.

This chain links TRBV6-1 with TRBJ1-1, with D perhaps matching TRBD1 (5 bases). Per germline, CDR1 MNHNS and CDR2 SASEGT. The CDR3 is 16 residues long. Trimming left V 3 bases short and J 8 bases short, with 22 bases between. Written as DNA, the CDR3 is TGTGCCAGCAGTGACTTGTTCTCGCGGGGGACTCGAGAAGCTTTCTTT. Its translation is CASSDLFSRGTREAFF.

This clone was detected only once. The V gene is TRBV11-2, the J gene TRBJ2-7, with 10 bases matching TRBD1. Germline V gene lookup returns CDR1 SGHAT and CDR2 FQNNGV. The CDR3 length is 18 residues. The J segment lost 1 base and the V segment lost 1 base, leaving 10 bases of the junction unmatched. Here the CDR3 reads CASSLVTGQGFHSYEQYF. Written as DNA, the CDR3 is TGTGCCAGCAGCTTAGTCACGGGACAGGGGTTTCATTCCTACGAGCAGTACTTC. The variable domain in full, completed from reference TRBV11-2 and TRBJ2-7, reads EAGVAQSPRYKIIEKRQSVAFWCNPISGHATLYWYQQILGQGPKLLIQFQNNGVVDDSQLPKDRFSAERLKGVDSTLKIQPAKLEDSAVYLCASSLVTGQGFHSYEQYFGPGTRLTVT.

On this clone: Distinct nucleotide sequences in the sample also encode this CDR3. This chain links TRBV5-1 with TRBJ2-1; 8 bases line up with TRBD1. The CDR3 spans 16 residues. Germline V gene lookup returns CDR1 SGHRS and CDR2 YFSETQ. After removal of 0 bases from V and 9 bases from J, the junction contained 11 bases not matched to a gene. For the CDR3, the DNA is TGCGCCAGCAGCTTGGAGGCAGGGGGCGCTTCTGTTGAGCAGTTCTTC. Encoded protein: CASSLEAGGASVEQFF.

V is TRBV7-7 and J is TRBJ2-5; TRBD2 is a possible D gene (5 bases). The CDR3 consists of 12 residues. CDR1 is SSHAT and CDR2 is FNYEAQ in the germline V gene (reference sequence). V was trimmed by 5 bases and J by 5 bases, leaving 9 bases between them. DNA for the CDR3: TGTGCCAGCAGCCCGGGGAGCGAGACCCAGTACTTC. Protein product: CASSPGSETQYF.

The V gene is TRBV5-1, the J gene TRBJ1-2, with 7 bases fitting TRBD1. Germline CDR1 SGHRS, CDR2 YFSETQ. This CDR3 spans 15 amino acids. V was pared by 1 base and J by 1 base, with 4 bases of the junction left unmatched. CDR3 loop: CASSLWTGYNYGYTF. The CDR3 DNA is TGCGCCAGCAGCTTGTGGACAGGTTATAACTATGGCTACACCTTC.

This chain uses TRBV6-1 with TRBJ2-7; possible D gene TRBD2, 6 bases. CDR3 length equals 15 residues. With 7 bases removed from V and 2 bases from J, the gap between germline ends came to 18 bases. Germline V lookup: CDR1 MNHNS, CDR2 SASEGT. The CDR3 region has the DNA TGTGCCAGCATTGCCACCGGGACTCTTCCCTACGAGCAGTACTTC. This encodes CASIATGTLPYEQYF.

The gene calls are TRBV5-1 and TRBJ1-6, with TRBD1 as a possible D gene (5 bases). The CDR3 spans 16 residues. Per germline, CDR1 SGHRS and CDR2 YFSETQ. V dropped 4 bases and J dropped 4 bases, with 15 bases sitting between them. CDR3: CASSVLDRGYNSPLHF. The DNA for the CDR3 is TGCGCCAGCAGCGTCTTGGATAGGGGTTATAATTCACCCCTCCACTTT.

This clone was recorded once. The rearrangement joins TRBV14 to TRBJ2-2; 7 bases align to TRBD2. V was pared by 1 base and J by 0 bases, with 5 bases of the junction left unmatched. Germline CDR1 is SGHDN and CDR2 is FVKESK. This CDR3 region has 17 residues. The CDR3 coding sequence is TGTGCCAGCAGCCAAGTTATTGGACTAGCGAACACCGGGGAGCTGTTTTTT. The encoded protein is CASSQVIGLANTGELFF.

The V gene is TRBV5-1, the J gene TRBJ2-3; 12 bases are shared with TRBD2. The V gene end was trimmed by 3 bases and the J gene end by 0 bases; junction bases not matched to a gene: 2. The CDR3 sequence is 16 residues long. Germline CDR1 and CDR2: SGHRS and YFSETQ. As DNA, the CDR3 is TGCGCCAGCAGCTGGACTAGCGGGGCTAGCACAGATACGCAGTATTTT. This gives the protein CASSWTSGASTDTQYF.

The chain couples TRBV27 to TRBJ2-3; maybe TRBD2 (5 bases). Trimming shortened V by 3 bases and J by 2 bases, and 9 bases separated the two germline ends. The CDR3 covers 14 residues. Per the germline V gene, CDR1 is MNHEY and CDR2 is SMNVEV (reference sequence). The CDR3 bases are TGTGCCAGCAGTTTGGCTAGCCCCACAGATACGCAGTATTTT. Amino acids: CASSLASPTDTQYF.

V gene TRBV29-1 combines with J gene TRBJ1-2; D uncertain. Per the germline V gene, CDR1 is SQVTM and CDR2 is ANQGSEA. This CDR3 comprises 12 residues. Trimming removed 6 bases from V and 3 bases from J, with 11 bases in between. CDR3 sequence (DNA): TGCAGCGTGGCCCCCGGGGACTATGGCTACACCTTC. It yields the protein CSVAPGDYGYTF. Drawing the rest from reference TRBV29-1 and TRBJ1-2, the complete variable domain is SAVISQKPSRDICQRGTSLTIQCQVDSQVTMMFWYRQQPGQSLTLIATANQGSEATYESGFVIDKFPISRPNLTFSTLTVSNMSPEDSSIYLCSVAPGDYGYTFGSGTRLTVV.

V and J are TRBV6-5 and TRBJ2-4; 8 nucleotides agree with TRBD1. The CDR3 consists of 14 residues. V was clipped by 4 bases and J by 1 base; unmatched bases: 0. Germline V lookup: CDR1 MNHEY, CDR2 SVGAGI. CDR3 loop: CASSWTGAKNIQYF. The CDR3 nucleotides read TGTGCCAGCAGTTGGACAGGGGCCAAAAACATTCAGTACTTC.